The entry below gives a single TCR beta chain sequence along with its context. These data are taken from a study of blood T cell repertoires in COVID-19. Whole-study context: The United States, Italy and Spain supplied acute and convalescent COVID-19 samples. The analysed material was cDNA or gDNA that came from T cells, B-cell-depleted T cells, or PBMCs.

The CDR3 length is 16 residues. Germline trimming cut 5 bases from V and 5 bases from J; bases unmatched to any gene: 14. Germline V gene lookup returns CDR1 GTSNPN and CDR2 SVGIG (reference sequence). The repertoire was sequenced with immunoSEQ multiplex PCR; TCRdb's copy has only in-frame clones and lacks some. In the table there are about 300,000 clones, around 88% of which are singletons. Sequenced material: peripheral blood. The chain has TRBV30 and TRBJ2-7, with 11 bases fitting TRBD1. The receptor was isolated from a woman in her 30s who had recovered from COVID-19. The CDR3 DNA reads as TGTGCCTGGGCAAAGCCCTGGGGACAGGGGGTGGACGAGCAGTACTTC. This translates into CAWAKPWGQGVDEQYF.